This section outlines one T cell receptor beta chain sequence together with its context. What it binds is not known. These data come from a study of T cell responses to AZD1222 COVID-19 vaccine. Whole-study findings and limits: No repertoire was sampled before or during the peak T cell response, only after it. There were mostly white British donors and more females than males, and clonal diversity was possibly underestimated. Reports indicate that nearly half of spike-specific TCRs are directed at unmutated variant regions.

The method was immunoSEQ multiplex PCR; TCRdb's version includes in-frame clones alone and lacks a portion of them. Among 110,000 to 150,000 clones listed, 90% to 95% were seen once. With 8 bases clipped from V and 3 bases from J, the junction kept 7 bases outside the gene matches. The CDR3 covers 15 residues. In germline, CDR1 is LGHNA, CDR2 YNFKEQ. The origin of this receptor is an adult who had recovered from COVID-19. This sample comprised peripheral blood, obtained after recovery from COVID-19. This chain links TRBV4-2 with TRBJ2-1, with 10 nucleotides matching TRBD1. CDR3: CASGPGTGDYNEQFF. CDR3 bases: TGTGCCAGCGGTCCCGGGACAGGGGACTACAATGAGCAGTTCTTC.